Here is one T cell receptor (beta chain) with its context. Its antigen remains undetermined. The record has no base qualities; no much larger clone is one base away. Trimming removed 4 bases from V and 4 bases from J, leaving 11 bases between the germline ends. From the cysteine through the phenylalanine, the CDR3 covers 14 amino acids. The kept DNA is CDR3 alone, 42 bases in frame from the first base. Via the germline V gene, CDR1 is SGHDT and CDR2 YYEEEE. TCRbeta CDR3 regions were amplified from genomic DNA by means of the immunoSEQ Assay, a bias-controlled multiplex PCR. Regarding the original processing steps: Within the assay, amplification of reference gene primers was used to estimate how many nucleated cells each sample contained. Sequence reads were collapsed and filtered to measure the absolute abundance of every unique TCRbeta CDR3 rearrangement. For each sample, productive Simpson clonality was calculated as the square root of Simpson's diversity index over productive rearrangements. TCRdb's version of the immuneACCESS table is confined to in-frame rearrangements and falls short of the full clone set. An unresolved V gene accounts for under half of the shortfall where checked; the remainder is of unknown origin. For V, J and clone size, that table is used; D and trimming come from the DNA. Recorded for this sample are about 130,000 clones; about 80% of them occurred a single time. Clones ranked in the top ten supply approximately 9.1% of the sample.

In the prospective study, participants were roughly 18 to 95 years old, resided in about two dozen geographic areas of the United States, and were enrolled through a virtual design. Cohort assignment in the prospective study relied on participant-reported clinical history from a screening survey and a study questionnaire. Recovered participants in ImmuneRACE Cohort 3 were defined as having two consecutive negative NP/OP PCR tests, clearance from a healthcare professional, or resolution of symptoms. In the prospective study, whole blood, serum and a nasopharyngeal or oropharyngeal swab were collected from each participant by mobile phlebotomists. Over an approximately 2-month period, participants in the prospective study had the option of providing additional blood draws and questionnaires. Blood samples from the prospective study were shipped frozen or at room temperature prior to DNA extraction.

The sample is drawn from a study of blood T cell repertoires in COVID-19 (dated by TCRdb to the early 2020s). Regarding the complete study: Collaborator samples came from the United States, Italy and Spain and covered acute and convalescent phases of COVID-19. The material from the prospective study consisted of cDNA or gDNA derived from T cells, B-cell-depleted T cells, or PBMCs. The dataset comprised deeply sampled blood TCRbeta repertoires from subjects exposed to, actively infected with, or recovered from COVID-19. The repertoires were made available in a free public database intended to serve as a resource for research on the immune response to SARS-CoV-2. The samples were drawn from two sources: the first 160 participants of the ongoing ImmuneRACE study, and approximately 1,300 subjects contributed by 6 global collaborators. Nearly every sample came with metadata listing a de-identified subject ID, COVID-19 status, age in years and sex. HLA class I and class II types, where available, came from metadata supplied by the sample provider rather than from assay-based typing. Results the study describes overall, beyond this receptor: Clinical and demographic metadata were provided uncurated, with the amount varying by source and participant.

Recombination linked TRBV5-6 to TRBJ1-4; possibly the D gene is TRBD1, per 6 matching bases. Sequencing was done on a sample of PBMCs or T cells enriched from blood (not recorded which). The source of this sequence is a man in his fifties who had recovered from COVID-19. The CDR3 amino acid sequence is: CASSHDRNNEKLFF. DNA sequence: TGTGCCAGCAGCCATGACAGGAATAATGAAAAACTGTTTTTT.